Following are 27 T cell receptor beta chains from one sample sequenced in a study of T-cell memory formation after mild COVID-19. TCRdb itself ran the 5' RACE reads through MiXCR, one entry per CDR3 protein. The sample yields roughly 86,000 distinct CDR3 sequences, less than 15% seen once. Sequenced input: PBMCs or a T cell subset sorted from them (not recorded which). The receptor set was obtained from an adult woman who had mild COVID-19 (a few samples of this study predate the infection). Cell type and time point are not known.

This clonotype was picked up a small number of times. The chain joins TRBV29-1 to TRBJ2-7, with a weak D call TRBD1 (6 bases). The CDR3 has 12 residues. Trimming stripped 3 bases from V and 3 bases from J, with 9 bases between. The germline CDR1 and CDR2 sequences are SQVTM and ANQGSEA. In DNA, the CDR3 is TGCAGCGTTGAGGTACAGGGCTACGAGCAGTACTTC. Translated, it gives CSVEVQGYEQYF.

The chain uses TRBV7-2 and TRBJ2-7; 8 bases align to TRBD2. The length of the CDR3 is 17 residues. Germline CDR1 SGHTA, CDR2 FQGNSA. V gave up 2 bases and J gave up 1 base; unmatched junction bases: 10. The CDR3 DNA sequence: TGTGCCAGCAGCTTACGCGGCCTTAGCGGGATATCCTACGAGCAGTACTTC. Its protein is CASSLRGLSGISYEQYF. The entire variable domain, with the rest obtained from reference TRBV7-2 and TRBJ2-7, is as follows: GAGVSQSPSNKVTEKGKDVELRCDPISGHTALYWYRQSLGQGLEFLIYFQGNSAPDKSGLPSDRFSAERTGGSVSTLTIQRTQQEDSAVYLCASSLRGLSGISYEQYFGPGTRLTVT.

This chain connects TRBV13 to TRBJ1-1, with TRBD1 identical over 8 bases. V trimming: 4 bases; J trimming: 11 bases; junction bases outside the gene matches: 6. The germline V gene has CDR1 PRHDT and CDR2 FYEKMQ (reference sequence). This CDR3 has 12 amino acids. DNA of the CDR3: TGTGCCAGCAGCTATGGACAGGGTGAGGCTTTCTTT. It translates to CASSYGQGEAFF.

This clonotype appeared many times. The V and J genes are TRBV18 and TRBJ2-7, with 8 positions matching TRBD1. Germline trimming cut 3 bases from V and 2 bases from J; bases unmatched to any gene: 9. The CDR3 contains 16 residues. Germline V gene lookup returns CDR1 KGHSH and CDR2 LQKENI. The CDR3 sequence: CASSPGSQTGAYEQYF. The DNA of the CDR3 is TGTGCCAGCTCACCGGGTTCTCAGACAGGGGCCTACGAGCAGTACTTC.

This clonotype occurred a few times. V gene TRBV2 combines with J gene TRBJ2-7; TRBD1 matches at 7 bases. The CDR3 spans 13 residues. Looked up from germline, CDR1 is SNHLY and CDR2 is FYNNEI. V trimming: 7 bases; J trimming: 0 bases; junction bases outside the gene matches: 3. The CDR3 bases are TGTGCCAGCACGGGACAGCCCTCCTACGAGCAGTACTTC. It is translated as CASTGQPSYEQYF.

A few counts support this clonotype. The rearrangement links TRBV24-1 to TRBJ2-2, with 7 nucleotides matching TRBD1. Unmatched junction bases numbered 14, after V lost 5 bases and J lost 6 bases. The CDR3 contains 17 residues. Germline V CDR1 and CDR2: KGHDR, SFDVKD. The CDR3 DNA sequence: TGTGCCACCAGTGTACGGGAACTGACAGGGCGCGCCGGGGAGCTGTTTTTT. Translation: CATSVRELTGRAGELFF.

The count of this clonotype is one. The chain uses TRBV30 and TRBJ1-1; TRBD1 is a possible D gene (5 bases). This CDR3 region has 14 residues. Per germline, CDR1 GTSNPN and CDR2 SVGIG (reference sequence). Between the trimmed V and J ends, which lost 2 bases and 4 bases, there was a span of 14 bases. The CDR3 spells CAWSYAGRGTEAFF. CDR3 coding DNA: TGTGCCTGGAGTTACGCGGGGCGCGGCACTGAAGCTTTCTTT.

The chain uses TRBV28 and TRBJ1-6, with D uncertain. This CDR3 spans 14 amino acids. V dropped 5 bases and J dropped 4 bases, with 9 bases sitting between them. From germline, CDR1 is MDHEN and CDR2 SYDVKM. The chain's CDR3 is CASSLRQYNSPLHF. CDR3 bases: TGTGCCAGCAGTCTCCGTCAGTATAATTCACCCCTCCACTTT. Full variable domain (rest looked up from reference TRBV28 and TRBJ1-6): DVKVTQSSRYLVKRTGEKVFLECVQDMDHENMFWYRQDPGLGLRLIYFSYDVKMKEKGDIPEGYSVSREKKERFSLILESASTNQTSMYLCASSLRQYNSPLHFGNGTRLTVT.

This clonotype came up many times. The chain uses TRBV7-9 and TRBJ2-5; possible D gene TRBD2, 5 bases. V shed 0 bases and J shed 5 bases, with 13 bases lying between them. Germline CDR1 reads SEHNR; CDR2 reads FQNEAQ (reference sequence). This CDR3 has 15 amino acids. The CDR3 DNA reads TGTGCCAGCAGCTTAGCGCGGTCGGTAGCGGAGACCCAGTACTTC. Translating it yields CASSLARSVAETQYF.

The chain employs TRBV7-2 and TRBJ2-1; TRBD2 matches 8 bases. With 1 base clipped from V and 15 bases from J, the junction kept 5 bases outside the gene matches. Germline lookup yields CDR1 SGHTA and CDR2 FQGNSA. The CDR3 is 12 amino acids. The CDR3 protein is CASSLGSGKTFF. Written as DNA, the CDR3 is TGTGCCAGCAGCTTAGGTAGCGGGAAGACGTTCTTC.

The chain carries TRBV29-1 and TRBJ2-1, with 10 nucleotides matching TRBD2. The germline gives CDR1 SQVTM, CDR2 ANQGSEA. The CDR3 contains 13 residues. Trimming took 6 bases from V and 4 from J; bases not matched to a gene: 3. CDR3 DNA sequence: TGCAGCGTGCGACTAGCGGGTTACAATGAGCAGTTCTTC. Protein: CSVRLAGYNEQFF.

Only a few counts were recorded for this clonotype. The chain is built from TRBV15 and TRBJ2-3; possible D gene TRBD1, 7 bases. The CDR3 spans 15 residues. Germline-derived CDR1 and CDR2 are LNHNV and YYDKDF (reference sequence). Trimming pared 2 bases from V and 2 bases from J, leaving 11 bases between. CDR3 sequence: CATSRQGGTTDTQYF. CDR3 DNA sequence: TGTGCCACCAGCAGACAGGGGGGTACCACAGATACGCAGTATTTT.

This clonotype was counted between two and nine times. V is TRBV9 and J is TRBJ1-2, with TRBD1 as a possible D gene (6 bases). CDR1 is SGDLS, CDR2 YYNGEE, per germline. The CDR3 is 15 amino acids. V was clipped by 0 bases and J by 7 bases, with 16 bases between them. CDR3 coding DNA: TGTGCCAGCAGCGTAGAAGGACAGCGAGGCGGTGGCTACACCTTC. Protein: CASSVEGQRGGGYTF.

In this sample, this clonotype turned up a few times. The chain carries TRBV5-1 and TRBJ2-7; 11 nucleotides match TRBD2. Germline CDR1 and CDR2: SGHRS and YFSETQ. V lost 4 bases, J lost 3 bases, and 6 bases stayed unmatched. The CDR3 extends over 15 amino acids. Here the CDR3 reads CASSPTSGRSYEQYF. CDR3 DNA sequence: TGCGCCAGCAGCCCCACTAGCGGGAGAAGCTACGAGCAGTACTTC.

This clonotype was seen more than once but under ten times. The chain recombines TRBV4-1 with TRBJ1-5; no clear D gene. The germline CDR1 and CDR2 sequences are MGHRA and YSYEKL. Trimming took 1 base from V and 0 from J, leaving 4 bases between them. The CDR3 is 14 residues long. CDR3 DNA sequence: TGCGCCAGCAGCCAAGGGTATAGCAATCAGCCCCAGCATTTT. This translates into CASSQGYSNQPQHF.

The chain recombines TRBV19 with TRBJ2-2; D not resolved. Germline CDR1 is LNHDA and CDR2 is SQIVND (reference sequence). V lost 5 bases to trimming and J lost 8 bases, with 15 bases between them. This CDR3 has 14 residues. The DNA for the CDR3 is TGTGCCAGTAGTGCCGCCGTTAGTGTTGGGGAGCTGTTTTTT. Translating it yields CASSAAVSVGELFF.

This chain joins TRBV6-6 and TRBJ2-7; D could derive from TRBD1 or TRBD2 (6 bases each). With 7 bases removed from V and 2 bases from J, the gap between germline ends came to 18 bases. The CDR3 has 15 amino acids. CDR1 and CDR2 (germline): MNHNY, SVGAGI (reference sequence). The CDR3 nucleotides are TGTGCCAGCATCCTTAAGGGGGGCGGCCCCTACGAGCAGTACTTC. Residues: CASILKGGGPYEQYF.

At least ten counts were recorded for this clonotype. The rearrangement joins TRBV27 to TRBJ1-1; TRBD1 might be the D (5 bases). The CDR3 covers 13 residues. Germline V gene lookup returns CDR1 MNHEY and CDR2 SMNVEV (reference sequence). The V end was cut by 3 bases, the J end by 5 bases, with 10 bases between. The CDR3 protein is CASSFGGGTEAFF. DNA of the CDR3: TGTGCCAGCAGTTTTGGGGGGGGGACTGAAGCTTTCTTT.

The chain recombines TRBV4-3 with TRBJ2-7; D tentatively reads TRBD1 or TRBD2 (5 bases each). The V end was cut by 5 bases, the J end by 2 bases, with 19 bases between. This CDR3 region has 16 residues. CDR1 LGHNA and CDR2 YSLEER come from the germline V gene. The CDR3 is CASSTQFTGLPYEQYF. CDR3 DNA: TGCGCCAGCAGCACCCAATTCACAGGACTCCCCTACGAGCAGTACTTC.

This clonotype came up a few times. The rearrangement links TRBV4-3 to TRBJ1-2; 12 positions agree with TRBD1. The V segment lost 4 bases and the J segment 7 bases; nucleotides outside the gene matches: 10. The germline gives CDR1 LGHNA, CDR2 YSLEER. This CDR3 spans 16 amino acids. CDR3 protein: CASSRTKGTGGGGYTF. The DNA for the CDR3 is TGCGCCAGCAGCCGAACAAAGGGGACAGGGGGCGGTGGCTACACCTTC.

This clonotype was counted between two and nine times. The V gene is TRBV5-5, the J gene TRBJ2-7; the D is unclear. In germline, CDR1 is SGHKS, CDR2 YYEKEE (reference sequence). V was shortened by 0 bases and J by 4 bases, with 11 bases between the two germline ends. The CDR3 contains 14 residues. The CDR3 DNA reads TGTGCCAGCAGCTTGGCCTCTTTTCATTACGAGCAGTACTTC. Protein sequence: CASSLASFHYEQYF. The full variable domain, completed using reference TRBV5-5 and TRBJ2-7, is DAGVTQSPTHLIKTRGQQVTLRCSPISGHKSVSWYQQVLGQGPQFIFQYYEKEERGRGNFPDRFSARQFPNYSSELNVNALLLGDSALYLCASSLASFHYEQYFGPGTRLTVT.

The chain combines TRBV27 with TRBJ2-7, with D possibly being TRBD1 or TRBD2 (5 bases each). There are 13 residues in the CDR3. Germline CDR1 is MNHEY and CDR2 is SMNVEV (reference sequence). The V end lost 6 bases, the J end lost 3 bases, and 12 bases lay between the germline ends. The CDR3 region has the DNA TGTGCCAGCAGCGCAGGGACCTACTACGAGCAGTACTTC. Protein: CASSAGTYYEQYF.

The chain links TRBV7-3 to TRBJ2-1, with 7 bases matching TRBD2. CDR1 is SGHTA and CDR2 is FQGTGA in the germline V gene. The CDR3 has 17 residues. V was pared by 3 bases and J by 0 bases, with 8 bases of the junction left unmatched. CDR3 coding DNA: TGTGCCAGCAGCTTGTGGGGCGGCGGGGGCTCCTACAATGAGCAGTTCTTC. It codes for CASSLWGGGGSYNEQFF.

This clonotype came up a few times. Written as DNA, the CDR3 is TGCGCCAGCAGCTTGGGGCCCCCGCAGATCGAAACTGAAGCTTTCTTT. Translated, it gives CASSLGPPQIETEAFF. This rearrangement joins TRBV5-1 to TRBJ1-1, with unresolved D. V shed 0 bases and J shed 5 bases, with 17 bases lying between them. The CDR3 is made up of 16 amino acids. Per germline, CDR1 SGHRS and CDR2 YFSETQ.

This clonotype was counted only a few times. The chain uses TRBV19 and TRBJ1-5, with D possibly matching TRBD1 (5 bases). Germline V CDR1 and CDR2: LNHDA, SQIVND (reference sequence). V lost 3 bases, J lost 7 bases, and 13 bases lay in between. The CDR3 covers 14 residues. The CDR3 protein is CASSMDTGFQPQHF. The CDR3 region has the DNA TGTGCCAGTAGTATGGACACCGGGTTCCAGCCCCAGCATTTT.

The chain couples TRBV5-6 to TRBJ2-3; 8 bases align to TRBD2. CDR1 is SGHDT and CDR2 is YYEEEE in the germline V gene. This CDR3 is 14 amino acids long. V lost 4 bases to trimming and J lost 4 bases; unmatched junction nucleotides: 5. CDR3 sequence reads: CASSSGGGADTQYF. Written as DNA, the CDR3 is TGTGCCAGCAGCAGCGGGGGAGGAGCAGATACGCAGTATTTT.

This clonotype has more than one count but fewer than ten. The rearrangement uses TRBV4-3 and TRBJ2-1; TRBD2 aligns across 13 bases. V trimming: 4 bases; J trimming: 4 bases; junction bases outside the gene matches: 1. CDR1 and CDR2 (germline): LGHNA, YSLEER. The CDR3 runs to 15 residues. CDR3 bases: TGCGCCAGCAGCCGGACTAGCGGGGGTTACAATGAGCAGTTCTTC. This gives the protein CASSRTSGGYNEQFF.